Here is one T cell receptor (beta chain) with its context. Germline loops: CDR1 MNHNS, CDR2 SASEGT. CDR3 length equals 16 residues. With 0 bases removed from V and 0 bases from J, the gap between germline ends came to 11 bases. This record belongs to a study of shared clonotypes between healthy human individuals. Overall study: Donors had three CD4 naive, three CD4 memory, two CD8 naive and one CD8 memory plate apiece.

Methods used by the authors: Junction-only sequences without quality scores came from ImmunoSEQ, so filtering differed. Measured with immunoSEQ multiplex PCR; TCRdb has only the in-frame clones, and not every one. V, J and clone size are those of that table, while D and trimming were read from the DNA. The repertoire consists of approximately 2.5 million clones, with over 85% occurring once and the leading ten covering 0.36%. It was into CD45RA+ naive and CD45RA-negative memory subsets that the CD4+ cells were split. The sequence came from a man between 18 and 35 years old in good health. Some clones in this sample may be carry-over from other donors' samples. The source material was naive CD4+ T cells from PBMCs. Subset described: CD45RA+ positively selected. The gene calls are TRBV6-1 and TRBJ1-1; possibly TRBD1 for D (5 bases). The CDR3 DNA reads as TGTGCCAGCAGTGAAGCCCTGGGACGGCTGAACACTGAAGCTTTCTTT. Protein product: CASSEALGRLNTEAFF.